The T cell receptor beta chain under discussion was sequenced for a study of cytomegalovirus exposure and HLA in healthy donors. Looked up from germline, CDR1 is MDHEN and CDR2 is SYDVKM. This CDR3 has 12 residues. V was shortened by 7 bases and J by 4 bases, with 10 bases between the two germline ends. This clone was counted only a few times. PCR involved 60 Vbeta and 13 Jbeta primers. Libraries were prepared by immunoSEQ multiplex PCR; TCRdb keeps only in-frame clonotypes and omits some of them. The profile shows 55,000 to 65,000 clones, around 86% of them singletons. This TCR was recovered from a female donor in good health and CMV-seronegative. Sequencing was performed on PBMCs. This chain joins TRBV28 and TRBJ1-1; D gene unclear. As DNA, the CDR3 is TGTGCCAGCATCGGAGGGCCCACTGAAGCTTTCTTT. Encoded protein: CASIGGPTEAFF.